The 24 T cell receptor delta chains given below trace back to one sample, sequenced in a study of gamma-delta chains in newborns, infants, children. TCRdb re-called the reads through CATT. This table has roughly 3,800 delta-chain clones, more than 0.55% appearing once. The material sequenced was blood. These receptors originate from a child who was a newborn, infant or young child, either healthy, febrile or measles-vaccinated (not recorded which).

Note on this clone: A much more abundant neighbour one base away suggests this may be a read error. The chain carries TRDV2 and TRDJ3, with a tentative D call TRDD3 (6 bases). Looked up from germline, CDR1 is GEAIGNYY and CDR2 is EKD. V dropped 3 bases and J dropped 0 bases, with 23 bases sitting between them. This CDR3 is built from 21 residues. DNA for the CDR3: TGTGCCTGTGACCAAGCTTCGAACGGGGATCCGAGCTCCTGGGACACCCGACAGATGTTTTTC. Translating it yields CACDQASNGDPSSWDTRQMFF.

This clone counts as medium-sized. Other DNA sequences from this sample encode an identical CDR3 as well. The chain is built from TRDV1 and TRDJ1; D is perhaps TRDD2 (8 bases). V was pared by 5 bases and J by 7 bases, with 20 bases between. Germline assignment: CDR1 TSWWSYY and CDR2 QGS. The CDR3 totals 15 residues. This CDR3 is CALGLFLRGIPKLIF. The DNA of the CDR3 is TGTGCTCTTGGGCTCTTCCTACGGGGGATTCCTAAACTCATCTTT.

Of note for this clone: A far larger clone is one base from this, pointing to a likely read error. The sample holds other DNA sequences that translate to the same CDR3. The V gene is TRDV1, the J gene TRDJ2; TRDD3 is a possible D gene (6 bases). Germline CDR1 is TSWWSYY and CDR2 is QGS. The CDR3 is 21 amino acids. Trimming removed 0 bases at V and 0 bases at J, with 23 bases between. Here the CDR3 DNA reads TGTGCTCTTGGGGAACTCCGATGGGGGCCCGCGCCGCCTACTTTGACAGCACAACTCTTCTTT. This encodes CALGELRWGPAPPTLTAQLFF.

This clone has only a few counts. One base away lies a much larger clone, so this may be a sequencing read error. Other DNA sequences of this sample code for an identical CDR3. The chain is built from TRAV29/DV5 and TRDJ2; tentative D call: TRDD3 (5 bases). V shed 0 bases and J shed 3 bases, with 15 bases lying between them. The CDR3 consists of 16 residues. Germline loops: CDR1 NSMFDY, CDR2 ISSIKDK. CDR3 DNA sequence: TGTGCAGCAAGCGCGACAGGATATCAGGTGACAGCACAACTCTTCTTT. This gives the protein CAASATGYQVTAQLFF. The full variable domain, in which reference TRAV29/DV5 and TRDJ2 provide the parts outside the CDR3, is DQQVKQNSPSLSVQEGRISILNCDYTNSMFDYFLWYKKYPAEGPTFLISISSIKDKNEDGRFTVFLNKSAKHLSLHIVPSQPGDSAVYFCAASATGYQVTAQLFFGKGTQLIVEP.

Points on this clone: The TCRdb protein comes from a much larger clone and disagrees with this DNA's translation at residue 8, likely due to a read error; the protein given here is derived from the DNA. The chain carries TRDV2 and TRDJ2; the match to TRDD3 covers 7 bases. Germline V lookup: CDR1 GEAIGNYY, CDR2 EKD. The CDR3 is 14 amino acids. Trimming at V came to 3 bases and at J to 4 bases, leaving 4 bases not matched to a gene. The CDR3 is CACDVLGSTAQLFF. In nucleotides, the CDR3 is TGTGCCTGTGACGTACTGGGGTCGACAGCACAACTCTTCTTT.

The table lists this clone with a few counts. A read error is likely here: a far larger clone is one base away. At the DNA level, this CDR3 is encoded by other sequences in the same sample as well. V gene TRDV2 combines with J gene TRDJ3; D might be TRDD3 (6 bases). Germline values: CDR1 GEAIGNYY, CDR2 EKD. This CDR3 comprises 18 residues. The ends were cut back, 0 bases at V and 2 bases at J, with 13 bases in the middle. CDR3 nucleotide sequence: TGTGCCTGTGACACCGTACTGGGAGTAACCTGGGACACCCGACAGATGTTTTTC. As protein: CACDTVLGVTWDTRQMFF.

A remark on this clone: The protein held in TCRdb is that of a much larger clone and does not match this DNA's translation at residue 8, likely because of a read error; the protein shown is translated from the DNA. V is TRDV2 and J is TRDJ2; the match to TRDD3 covers 8 bases. Trimming at V came to 2 bases and at J to 4 bases, leaving 2 bases not matched to a gene. The CDR3 contains 14 residues. The germline gives CDR1 GEAIGNYY, CDR2 EKD. The CDR3 sequence: CACDRGYRTAQLFF. DNA for the CDR3: TGTGCCTGTGACAGGGGATACCGGACAGCACAACTCTTCTTT.

As to this clone: The protein held in TCRdb is that of a much larger clone and does not match this DNA's translation at residue 11, likely because of a read error; the protein shown is translated from the DNA. The V and J genes are TRDV2 and TRDJ1, with TRDD3 as a possible D gene (6 bases). Germline CDR1 reads GEAIGNYY; CDR2 reads EKD. This CDR3 contains 13 residues. The CDR3 here is CACDTWGFDKRIF. CDR3 coding DNA: TGTGCCTGTGACACCTGGGGATTCGATAAACGCATCTTT.

On this clone: A far larger clone is one nucleotide away, so this likely arose from a read error. This sequence joins TRDV2 and TRDJ2; 11 bases agree with TRDD3. This CDR3 comprises 13 residues. Germline lookup yields CDR1 GEAIGNYY and CDR2 EKD. CDR3 protein: CACGTWGIPQLFF. The CDR3 coding sequence is TGTGCCTGTGGCACCTGGGGGATACCACAACTCTTCTTT.

This clone was found a few times. TCRdb's protein, taken from a much larger clone, differs from this DNA's translation at residue 4, likely owing to a read error; the protein displayed comes from the DNA. Distinct nucleotide sequences in the sample also encode this CDR3. The chain couples TRDV2 to TRDJ2; 9 bases align to TRDD3. Germline lookup yields CDR1 GEAIGNYY and CDR2 EKD. The CDR3 contains 15 residues. V shed 5 bases, J shed 1 base, and the junction held 4 bases outside the gene matches. The CDR3 loop reads CACGILGDLTAQLFF. In nucleotides, the CDR3 is TGTGCCTGTGGCATACTGGGGGATTTGACAGCACAACTCTTCTTT.

Turning to this clone: This DNA's translation differs at residue 10 from TCRdb's protein, which comes from a much larger clone; a read error is likely, and the protein shown is translated from the DNA. The rearrangement uses TRDV2 and TRDJ3; 8 bases are shared with TRDD3. The CDR3 loop spans 16 amino acids. Germline loops: CDR1 GEAIGNYY, CDR2 EKD. The CDR3 sequence: CACDTVGDWGTRQMFF. CDR3 sequence (DNA): TGTGCCTGTGACACCGTGGGGGATTGGGGCACCCGACAGATGTTTTTC.

Within the sample, this clone is large. Within the sample, other DNA sequences also encode this same CDR3. This chain connects TRDV2 to TRDJ1, with 13 bases identical to TRDD3. Unmatched junction bases numbered 4, after V lost 2 bases and J lost 11 bases. The CDR3 has 13 amino acids. In germline, CDR1 is GEAIGNYY, CDR2 EKD. CDR3 in amino acids: CACDKILGDTLIF. DNA for the CDR3: TGTGCCTGTGACAAAATACTGGGGGATACGCTCATCTTT.

There are a few counts of this clone. TCRdb records a much larger clone's protein for this DNA, with a difference at residue 8 that likely arises from a read error; the protein given is the translation of the DNA. The rearrangement joins TRDV2 to TRDJ1, with D perhaps matching TRDD3 (6 bases). Germline V CDR1 and CDR2: GEAIGNYY, EKD. The length of the CDR3 is 16 residues. V lost 0 bases and J lost 0, with 13 bases in between. The CDR3 sequence is CACDTGTRGYTDKLIF. The CDR3 DNA is TGTGCCTGTGACACCGGTACTAGGGGATACACCGATAAACTCATCTTT.

This clone was seen more than once but under ten times. A junction end diverges from the germline sequence, so it may reflect a read error. The gene calls are TRDV2 and TRDJ3, with TRDD3 matching over 7 bases. Per germline, CDR1 GEAIGNYY and CDR2 EKD. This CDR3 has 13 residues. CDR3 coding DNA: TGTGCCTGTGACACCGGGGGATCCCGACAGAGGTTTTTC. This encodes CACDTGGSRQRFF.

Concerning this clone: This DNA's translation and the protein TCRdb lists, from a much larger clone, do not match at residue 12, likely due to a read error; the protein shown is translated from the DNA. The chain joins TRDV2 to TRDJ3, with 10 bases that match TRDD3. The CDR3 extends over 17 amino acids. Germline CDR1 reads GEAIGNYY; CDR2 reads EKD. DNA of the CDR3: TGTGCCTGTGACGTTGTGGGGGATACTTGGGACATCCGACAGATGTTTTTC. This encodes CACDVVGDTWDIRQMFF.

Worth noting for this clone: TCRdb has a much larger clone's protein, which differs at residue 16 from the translation of this DNA, likely because of a read error; what is shown is the protein translated from the DNA. The rearrangement uses TRDV2 and TRDJ3; tentative D call: TRDD3 (5 bases). Germline V lookup: CDR1 GEAIGNYY, CDR2 EKD. The CDR3 runs to 18 residues. The CDR3 coding sequence is TGTGCCTGTGACCTGGTGTCTAAGAGCTCCTGGGACACCCGACAGGTGTTTTTC. It codes for CACDLVSKSSWDTRQVFF.

There are a few counts of this clone. TCRdb shows a much larger clone's protein in place of this DNA's translation, and the two differ at residue 8, likely through a read error; the protein shown is translated from the DNA. V and J are TRDV2 and TRDJ3; 7 bases fit TRDD3. Per the germline V gene, CDR1 is GEAIGNYY and CDR2 is EKD. V lost 1 base to trimming and J lost 0 bases; unmatched junction nucleotides: 5. The CDR3 totals 18 residues. CDR3 bases: TGTGCCTGTGACACGGGATACCCAAGCTCCTGGGACACCCGACAGATGTTTTTC. Its protein is CACDTGYPSSWDTRQMFF.

The sample holds a few counts of this clone. A much more abundant neighbour one base away suggests this may be a read error. The chain joins TRDV2 to TRDJ3, with TRDD3 identical over 13 bases. After removal of 5 bases from V and 0 bases from J, the junction contained 12 bases not matched to a gene. CDR3 size: 21 residues. In germline, CDR1 is GEAIGNYY, CDR2 EKD. As DNA, the CDR3 is TGTGCCTGTGTCGTCGTACTGGGGGATACGGTCAGCTCCTGGGACACCCGACAGATGTTTTTC. It translates to CACVVVLGDTVSSWDTRQMFF.

This clone has just a few counts. The chain links TRDV2 to TRDJ3; 7 bases are shared with TRDD3. The V gene's germline CDR1 is GEAIGNYY and CDR2 EKD. The CDR3 is 22 residues long. V shed 3 bases and J 0 bases; nucleotides not matched to a gene: 19. CDR3 in DNA: TGTGCCTGTGACGCCTCCCTGGAGGGATACTCCCAAAGCTCCTGGGACACCCGACAGATGTTTTTC. This gives the protein CACDASLEGYSQSSWDTRQMFF.

This clone is labeled medium-sized. An end of the junction does not agree with germline; a read error may underlie this. The sample contains more than one DNA sequence encoding this CDR3. The rearrangement uses TRDV2 and TRDJ3; 8 bases align to TRDD3. The germline V gene has CDR1 GEAIGNYY and CDR2 EKD. This CDR3 is 17 amino acids long. The DNA of the CDR3 is TGTGCCTGTGACACCGCGGGGATACCCTGGAACACCCGACAGATGTTTTTC. This codes for CACDTAGIPWNTRQMFF.

Note on this clone: This sequence is one base from a far larger clone and is likely a read error. The chain links TRDV2 to TRDJ3, with 8 positions matching TRDD3. CDR3 length: 22 residues. CDR1 is GEAIGNYY and CDR2 is EKD in the germline V gene. CDR3 protein: CARDTVTVGDPSSSWDTRQMFF. CDR3 bases: TGTGCCCGTGACACCGTTACAGTGGGGGATCCCTCGAGCTCCTGGGACACCCGACAGATGTTTTTC.

Relative to its sample, this clone is medium-sized (0.01 to 0.1%). The chain combines TRAV29/DV5 with TRDJ3, with unresolved D. The CDR3 is made up of 14 amino acids. V lost 0 bases and J 1 base, leaving 2 bases between the germline ends. Per the germline V gene, CDR1 is NSMFDY and CDR2 is ISSIKDK. The chain's CDR3 is CAASGSWDTRQMFF. The CDR3 DNA reads TGTGCAGCAAGCGGATCCTGGGACACCCGACAGATGTTTTTC. Variable domain in full (rest from reference TRAV29/DV5 and TRDJ3): DQQVKQNSPSLSVQEGRISILNCDYTNSMFDYFLWYKKYPAEGPTFLISISSIKDKNEDGRFTVFLNKSAKHLSLHIVPSQPGDSAVYFCAASGSWDTRQMFFGTGIKLFVEP.

The chain joins TRDV2 to TRDJ3; TRDD3 matches at 9 bases. There are 18 residues in the CDR3. V trimming: 0 bases; J trimming: 0 bases; junction bases outside the gene matches: 2. CDR1 GEAIGNYY and CDR2 EKD come from the germline V gene. CDR3 nucleotides: TGTGCCTGTGACACCGTACTGGGGGACTCCTGGGACACCCGACAGATGTTTTTC. Translation: CACDTVLGDSWDTRQMFF.

By sample fraction, this clone is medium-sized. The sample contains more than one DNA sequence encoding this CDR3. The V call is TRDV2, the J call TRDJ3; the match to TRDD3 covers 9 bases. This CDR3 spans 17 amino acids. Germline V lookup: CDR1 GEAIGNYY, CDR2 EKD. Trimming at V came to 2 bases and at J to 2 bases, leaving 3 bases not matched to a gene. In nucleotides, the CDR3 is TGTGCCTGTGACATACTGGGGGACACCTGGGACACCCGACAGATGTTTTTC. Protein sequence: CACDILGDTWDTRQMFF.